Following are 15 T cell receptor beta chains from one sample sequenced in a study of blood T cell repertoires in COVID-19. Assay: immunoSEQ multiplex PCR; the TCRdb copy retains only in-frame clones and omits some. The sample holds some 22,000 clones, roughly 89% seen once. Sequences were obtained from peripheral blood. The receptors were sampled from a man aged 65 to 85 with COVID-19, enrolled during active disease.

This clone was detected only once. CDR3 region: CASSPDGGLGNEQYF. As DNA, the CDR3 is TGTGCCAGCAGCCCAGATGGGGGACTGGGAAACGAGCAGTACTTC. V gene TRBV7-6 combines with J gene TRBJ2-7; possibly TRBD2 for D (6 bases). The CDR3 covers 15 residues. From germline, CDR1 is SGHVS and CDR2 FNYEAQ. V lost 5 bases and J 5 bases, leaving 19 bases between the germline ends.

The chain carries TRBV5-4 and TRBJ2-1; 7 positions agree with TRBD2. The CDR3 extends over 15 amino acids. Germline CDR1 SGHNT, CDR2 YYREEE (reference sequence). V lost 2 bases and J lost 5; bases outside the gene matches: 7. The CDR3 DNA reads TGTGCCAGCAGCTTTACGGGCGGGGGTAACAATGAGCAGTTCTTC. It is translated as CASSFTGGGNNEQFF.

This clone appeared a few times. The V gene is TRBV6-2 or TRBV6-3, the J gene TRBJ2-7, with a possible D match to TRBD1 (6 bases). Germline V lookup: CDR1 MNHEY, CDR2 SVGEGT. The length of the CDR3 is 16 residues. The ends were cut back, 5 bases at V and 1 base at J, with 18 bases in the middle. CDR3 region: CASSDPWDKGSYEQYF. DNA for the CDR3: TGTGCCAGCAGTGATCCTTGGGACAAGGGTTCCTACGAGCAGTACTTC.

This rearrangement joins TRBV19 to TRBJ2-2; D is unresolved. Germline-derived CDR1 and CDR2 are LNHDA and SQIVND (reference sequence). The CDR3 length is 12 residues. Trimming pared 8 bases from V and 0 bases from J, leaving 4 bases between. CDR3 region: CASPTNTGELFF. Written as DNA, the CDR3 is TGTGCCAGTCCAACGAACACCGGGGAGCTGTTTTTT.

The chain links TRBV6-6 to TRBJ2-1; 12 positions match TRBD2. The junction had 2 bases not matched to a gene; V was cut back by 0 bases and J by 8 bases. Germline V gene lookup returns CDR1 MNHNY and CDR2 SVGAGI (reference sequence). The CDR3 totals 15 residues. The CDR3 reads CASSYSLAGGDEQFF. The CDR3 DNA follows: TGTGCCAGCAGTTACTCTCTAGCGGGAGGGGATGAGCAGTTCTTC.

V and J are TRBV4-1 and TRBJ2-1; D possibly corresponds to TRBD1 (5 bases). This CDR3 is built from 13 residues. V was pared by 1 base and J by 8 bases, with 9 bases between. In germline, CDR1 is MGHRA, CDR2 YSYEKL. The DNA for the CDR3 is TGCGCCAGCAGCCAAGGGGAAGGGGATGAGCAGTTCTTC. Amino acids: CASSQGEGDEQFF.

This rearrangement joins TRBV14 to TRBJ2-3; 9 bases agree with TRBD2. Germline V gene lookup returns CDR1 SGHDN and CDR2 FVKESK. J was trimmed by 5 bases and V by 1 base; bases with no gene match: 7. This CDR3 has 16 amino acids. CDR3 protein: CASSQGLAGVGDTQYF. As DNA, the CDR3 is TGTGCCAGCAGCCAAGGGTTAGCGGGGGTTGGAGATACGCAGTATTTT. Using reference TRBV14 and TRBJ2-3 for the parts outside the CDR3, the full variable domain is EAGVTQFPSHSVIEKGQTVTLRCDPISGHDNLYWYRRVMGKEIKFLLHFVKESKQDESGMPNNRFLAERTGGTYSTLKVQPAELEDSGVYFCASSQGLAGVGDTQYFGPGTRLTVL.

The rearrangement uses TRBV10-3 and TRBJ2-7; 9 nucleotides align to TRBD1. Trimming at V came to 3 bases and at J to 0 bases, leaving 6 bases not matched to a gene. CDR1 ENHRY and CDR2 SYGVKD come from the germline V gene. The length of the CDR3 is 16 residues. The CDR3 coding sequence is TGTGCCATCAGTGACCCGGGGACAGGGCGCTCCTACGAGCAGTACTTC. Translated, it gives CAISDPGTGRSYEQYF.

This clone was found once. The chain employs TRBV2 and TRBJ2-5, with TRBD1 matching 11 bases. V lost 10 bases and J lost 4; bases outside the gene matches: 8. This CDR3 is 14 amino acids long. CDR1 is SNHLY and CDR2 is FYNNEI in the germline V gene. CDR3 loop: CAILDRGRGETQYF. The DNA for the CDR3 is TGTGCCATCCTGGACAGGGGGCGAGGAGAGACCCAGTACTTC.

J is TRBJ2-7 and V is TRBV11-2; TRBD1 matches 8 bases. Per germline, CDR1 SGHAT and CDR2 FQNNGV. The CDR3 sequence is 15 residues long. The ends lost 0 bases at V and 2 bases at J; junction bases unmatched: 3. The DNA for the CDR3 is TGTGCCAGCAGCTTAGATCGGACAGGGACCTACGAGCAGTACTTC. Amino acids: CASSLDRTGTYEQYF. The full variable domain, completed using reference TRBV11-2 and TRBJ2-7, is EAGVAQSPRYKIIEKRQSVAFWCNPISGHATLYWYQQILGQGPKLLIQFQNNGVVDDSQLPKDRFSAERLKGVDSTLKIQPAKLEDSAVYLCASSLDRTGTYEQYFGPGTRLTVT.

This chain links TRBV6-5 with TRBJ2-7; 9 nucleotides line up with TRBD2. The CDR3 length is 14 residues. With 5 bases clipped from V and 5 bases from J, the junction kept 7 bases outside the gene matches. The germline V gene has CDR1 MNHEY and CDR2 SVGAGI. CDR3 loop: CASSHSGSIHEQYF. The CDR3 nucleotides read TGTGCCAGCAGTCATAGCGGGAGCATCCACGAGCAGTACTTC.

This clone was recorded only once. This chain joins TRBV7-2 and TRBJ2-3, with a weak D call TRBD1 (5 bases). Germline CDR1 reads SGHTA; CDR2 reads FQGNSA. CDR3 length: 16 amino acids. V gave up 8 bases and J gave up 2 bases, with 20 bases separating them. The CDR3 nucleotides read TGTGCCAGCCGTAGGGGCCGCCGTGAATACACAGATACGCAGTATTTT. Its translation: CASRRGRREYTDTQYF.

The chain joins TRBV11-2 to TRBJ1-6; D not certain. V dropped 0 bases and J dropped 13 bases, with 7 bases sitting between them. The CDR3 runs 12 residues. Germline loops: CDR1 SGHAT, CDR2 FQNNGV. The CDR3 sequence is CASSLESRPLHF. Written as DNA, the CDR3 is TGTGCCAGCAGCTTAGAATCCCGGCCCCTCCACTTT.

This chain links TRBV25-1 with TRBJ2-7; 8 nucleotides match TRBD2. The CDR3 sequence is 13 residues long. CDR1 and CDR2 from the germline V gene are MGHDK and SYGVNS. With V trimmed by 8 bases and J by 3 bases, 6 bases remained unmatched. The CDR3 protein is CASGRGGGYEQYF. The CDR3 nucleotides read TGTGCCAGCGGCCGGGGGGGCGGCTACGAGCAGTACTTC.

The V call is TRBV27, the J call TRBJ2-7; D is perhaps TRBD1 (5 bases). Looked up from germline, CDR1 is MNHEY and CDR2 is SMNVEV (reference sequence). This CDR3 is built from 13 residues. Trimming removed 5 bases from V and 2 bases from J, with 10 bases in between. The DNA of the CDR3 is TGTGCCAGCAGTCCACAGGCCCCCTACGAGCAGTACTTC. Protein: CASSPQAPYEQYF.